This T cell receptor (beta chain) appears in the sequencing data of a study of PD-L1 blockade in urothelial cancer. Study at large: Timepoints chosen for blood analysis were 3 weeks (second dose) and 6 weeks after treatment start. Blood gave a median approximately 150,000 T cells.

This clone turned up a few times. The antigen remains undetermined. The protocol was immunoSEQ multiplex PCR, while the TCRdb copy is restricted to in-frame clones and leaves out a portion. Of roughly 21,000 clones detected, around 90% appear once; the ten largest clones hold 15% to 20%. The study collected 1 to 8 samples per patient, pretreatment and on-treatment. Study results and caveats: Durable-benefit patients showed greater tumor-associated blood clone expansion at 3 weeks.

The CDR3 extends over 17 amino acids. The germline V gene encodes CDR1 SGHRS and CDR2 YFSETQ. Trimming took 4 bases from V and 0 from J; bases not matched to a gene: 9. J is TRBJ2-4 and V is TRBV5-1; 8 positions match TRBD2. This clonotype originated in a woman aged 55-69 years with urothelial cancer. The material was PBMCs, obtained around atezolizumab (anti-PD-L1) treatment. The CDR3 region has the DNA TGCGCCAGCAGCCCGGGAGGGTACGCACTAGCCAAAAACATTCAGTACTTC. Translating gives CASSPGGYALAKNIQYF.